The subject of this entry is one T cell receptor beta chain. Antigen specificity is unknown. This sample stems from a study of siplizumab effects on memory and regulatory T cells. The protocol was immunoSEQ multiplex PCR, while the TCRdb copy is restricted to in-frame clones and leaves out a portion. The sample shows approximately 13,000 clones, approximately 37% of them seen only once. Cells from the mixed lymphocyte reaction underwent coculture for approximately 6 days at 37 degrees C. CDR1 and CDR2 (germline): SGHNT, YYREEE (reference sequence). Between the trimmed V and J ends, which lost 2 bases and 10 bases, there was a span of 13 bases. CDR3 length: 13 residues.

The specimen sequenced was CFSE-low (dividing) CD8+ T cells sorted from an allogeneic mixed lymphocyte reaction. The clonotype was recovered from a human donor in good health; the cells came from an allogeneic mixed lymphocyte reaction. The rearrangement joins TRBV5-4 to TRBJ2-1, with D unresolved. The CDR3 loop is CASSFGHVGEQFF. The CDR3 DNA follows: TGTGCCAGCAGCTTCGGTCATGTGGGGGAGCAGTTCTTC.